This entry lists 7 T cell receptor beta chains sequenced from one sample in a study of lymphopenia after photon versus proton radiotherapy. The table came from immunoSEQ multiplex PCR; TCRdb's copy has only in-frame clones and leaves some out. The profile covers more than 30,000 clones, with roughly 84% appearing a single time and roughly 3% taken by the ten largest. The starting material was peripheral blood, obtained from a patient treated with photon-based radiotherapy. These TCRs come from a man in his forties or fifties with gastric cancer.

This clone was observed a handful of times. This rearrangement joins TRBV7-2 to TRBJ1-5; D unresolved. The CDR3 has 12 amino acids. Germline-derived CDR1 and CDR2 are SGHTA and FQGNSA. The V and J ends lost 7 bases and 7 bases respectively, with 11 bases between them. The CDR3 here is CASKSLGQPQHF. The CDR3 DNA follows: TGTGCCAGCAAATCCCTCGGGCAGCCCCAGCATTTT.

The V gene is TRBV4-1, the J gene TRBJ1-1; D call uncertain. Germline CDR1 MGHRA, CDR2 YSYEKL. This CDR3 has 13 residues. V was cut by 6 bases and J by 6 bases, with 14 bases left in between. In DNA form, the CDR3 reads TGCGCCAGCAGACCTCCGGGAGGCCCTGAAGCTTTCTTT. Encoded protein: CASRPPGGPEAFF.

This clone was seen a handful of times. The DNA of the CDR3 is TGTGCCAGCAGTTTGTCCCTAGTTCGTCGAAATGAGCAGTTCTTC. Translation gives CASSLSLVRRNEQFF. V is TRBV28 and J is TRBJ2-1; D unresolved. The V end was cut by 3 bases, the J end by 7 bases, with 16 bases between. The CDR3 is 15 amino acids. The germline V gene encodes CDR1 MDHEN and CDR2 SYDVKM.

The CDR3 DNA follows: TGTGCCAGCAGTCCCTCTCCCCCGGTATACTCCTACGAGCAGTACTTC. Translated: CASSPSPPVYSYEQYF. The chain uses TRBV28 and TRBJ2-7, with unresolved D. Germline CDR1 reads MDHEN; CDR2 reads SYDVKM. The V end lost 5 bases, the J end lost 0 bases, and 17 bases lay between the germline ends. CDR3 length: 16 residues.

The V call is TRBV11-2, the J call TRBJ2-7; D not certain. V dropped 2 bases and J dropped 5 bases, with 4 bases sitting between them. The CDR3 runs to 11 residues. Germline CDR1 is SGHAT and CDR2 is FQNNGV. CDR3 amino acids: CASSLIHEQYF. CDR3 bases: TGTGCCAGCAGCTTAATTCACGAGCAGTACTTC.

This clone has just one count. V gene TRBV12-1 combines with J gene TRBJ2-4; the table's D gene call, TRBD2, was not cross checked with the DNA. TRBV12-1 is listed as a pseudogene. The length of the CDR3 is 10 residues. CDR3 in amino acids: CASSAPDWDF. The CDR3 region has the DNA TGTGCCAGCAGCGCCCCAGACTGGGACTTC.

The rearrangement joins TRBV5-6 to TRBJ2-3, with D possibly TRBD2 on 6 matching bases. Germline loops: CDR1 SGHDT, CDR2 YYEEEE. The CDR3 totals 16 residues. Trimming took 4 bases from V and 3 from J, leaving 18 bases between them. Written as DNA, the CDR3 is TGTGCCAGCAGCCTGGGGACTTTTTCCGGGACAGATACGCAGTATTTT. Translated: CASSLGTFSGTDTQYF.